This T cell receptor (beta chain) derives from a study of blood T cell repertoires in COVID-19. The method was immunoSEQ multiplex PCR; TCRdb's version includes in-frame clones alone and lacks a portion of them. The sample lists over 200,000 clones, 81% occurring once. Germline CDR1 and CDR2: WNHNN and SYGVQD (reference sequence). The junction had 8 bases not matched to a gene; V was cut back by 3 bases and J by 10 bases. The CDR3 is 15 residues long. The receptor was isolated from a woman older than 75 with acute or convalescent COVID-19. Sequenced input: peripheral blood. The chain uses TRBV10-1 and TRBJ1-6, with 8 bases fitting TRBD1. The CDR3 nucleotides read TGCGCCAGCAGTGAATCCCAGGGGGCTGGCTCACCCCTCCACTTT. Translation gives CASSESQGAGSPLHF.